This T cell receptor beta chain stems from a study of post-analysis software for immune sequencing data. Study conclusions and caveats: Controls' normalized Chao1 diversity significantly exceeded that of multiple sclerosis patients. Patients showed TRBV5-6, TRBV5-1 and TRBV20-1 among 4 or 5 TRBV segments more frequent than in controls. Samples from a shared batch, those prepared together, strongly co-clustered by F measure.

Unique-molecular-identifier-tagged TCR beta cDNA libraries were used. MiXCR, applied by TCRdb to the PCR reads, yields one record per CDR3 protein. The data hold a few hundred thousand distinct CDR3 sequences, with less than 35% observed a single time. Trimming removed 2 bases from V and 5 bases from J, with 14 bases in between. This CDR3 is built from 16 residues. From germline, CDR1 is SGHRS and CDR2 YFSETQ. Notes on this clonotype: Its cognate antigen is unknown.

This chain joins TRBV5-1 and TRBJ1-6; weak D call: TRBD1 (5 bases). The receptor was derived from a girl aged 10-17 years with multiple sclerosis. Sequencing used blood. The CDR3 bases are TGCGCCAGCAGCTTACGAGGGGCTAATGATAATTCACCCCTCCACTTT. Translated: CASSLRGANDNSPLHF.